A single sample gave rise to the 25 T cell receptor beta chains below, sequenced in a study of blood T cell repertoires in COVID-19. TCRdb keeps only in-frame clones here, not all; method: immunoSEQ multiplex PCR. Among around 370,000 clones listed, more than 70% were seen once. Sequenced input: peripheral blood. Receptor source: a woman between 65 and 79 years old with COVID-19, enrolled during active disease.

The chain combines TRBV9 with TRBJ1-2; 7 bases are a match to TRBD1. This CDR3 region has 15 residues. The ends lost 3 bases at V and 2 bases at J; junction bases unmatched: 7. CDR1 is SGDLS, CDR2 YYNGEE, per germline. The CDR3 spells CASSAGDSLNYGYTF. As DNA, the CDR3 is TGTGCCAGCAGCGCTGGGGACAGCCTAAACTATGGCTACACCTTC.

This CDR3 reads CASSNRDRSTDTQYF. CDR3 coding DNA: TGTGCCAGCAGCAACCGGGACAGAAGCACAGATACGCAGTATTTT. The chain links TRBV7-2 to TRBJ2-3, with 7 positions matching TRBD1. Germline-derived CDR1 and CDR2 are SGHTA and FQGNSA. This CDR3 has 15 residues. The J segment lost 0 bases and the V segment lost 5 bases, leaving 5 bases of the junction unmatched.

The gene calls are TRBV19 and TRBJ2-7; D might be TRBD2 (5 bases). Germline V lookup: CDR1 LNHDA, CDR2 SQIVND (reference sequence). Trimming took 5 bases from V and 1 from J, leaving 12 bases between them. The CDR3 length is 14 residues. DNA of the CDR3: TGTGCCAGTAGTCACCGGGGTGCGTCCTACGAGCAGTACTTC. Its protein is CASSHRGASYEQYF.

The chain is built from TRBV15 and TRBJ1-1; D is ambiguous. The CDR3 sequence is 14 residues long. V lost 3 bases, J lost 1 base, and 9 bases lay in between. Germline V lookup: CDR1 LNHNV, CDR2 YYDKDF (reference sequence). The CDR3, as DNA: TGTGCCACCAGCAGTTGGGCGAGGAACACTGAAGCTTTCTTT. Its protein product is CATSSWARNTEAFF.

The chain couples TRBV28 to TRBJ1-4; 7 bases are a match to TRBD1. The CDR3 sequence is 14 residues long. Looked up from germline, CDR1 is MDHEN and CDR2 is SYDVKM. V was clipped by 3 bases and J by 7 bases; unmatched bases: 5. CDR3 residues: CASSFPGGREKLFF. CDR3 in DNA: TGTGCCAGCAGTTTTCCAGGGGGACGTGAAAAACTGTTTTTT.

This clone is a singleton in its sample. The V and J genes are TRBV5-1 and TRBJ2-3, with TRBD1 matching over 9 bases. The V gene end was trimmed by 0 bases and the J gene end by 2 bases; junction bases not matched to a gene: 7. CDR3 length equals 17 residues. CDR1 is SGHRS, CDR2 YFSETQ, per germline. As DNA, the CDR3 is TGCGCCAGCAGCTTGGGGGACAGGGTGGTCGACACAGATACGCAGTATTTT. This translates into CASSLGDRVVDTDTQYF.

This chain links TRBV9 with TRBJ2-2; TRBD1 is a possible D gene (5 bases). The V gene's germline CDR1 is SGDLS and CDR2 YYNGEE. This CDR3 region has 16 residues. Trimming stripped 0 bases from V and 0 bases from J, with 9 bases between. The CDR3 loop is CASSVDVRANTGELFF. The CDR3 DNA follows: TGTGCCAGCAGCGTAGATGTCAGGGCGAACACCGGGGAGCTGTTTTTT. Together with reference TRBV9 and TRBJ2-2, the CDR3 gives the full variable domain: DSGVTQTPKHLITATGQRVTLRCSPRSGDLSVYWYQQSLDQGLQFLIQYYNGEERAKGNILERFSAQQFPDLHSELNLSSLELGDSALYFCASSVDVRANTGELFFGEGSRLTVL.

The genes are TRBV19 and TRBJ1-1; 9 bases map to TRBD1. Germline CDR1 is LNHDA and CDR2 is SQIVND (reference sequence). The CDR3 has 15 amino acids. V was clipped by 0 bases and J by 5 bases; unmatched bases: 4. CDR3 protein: CASSIDGQGRTEAFF. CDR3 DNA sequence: TGTGCCAGTAGTATAGATGGACAGGGGAGAACTGAAGCTTTCTTT. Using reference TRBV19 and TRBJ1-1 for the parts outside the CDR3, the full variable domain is DGGITQSPKYLFRKEGQNVTLSCEQNLNHDAMYWYRQDPGQGLRLIYYSQIVNDFQKGDIAEGYSVSREKKESFPLTVTSAQKNPTAFYLCASSIDGQGRTEAFFGQGTRLTVV.

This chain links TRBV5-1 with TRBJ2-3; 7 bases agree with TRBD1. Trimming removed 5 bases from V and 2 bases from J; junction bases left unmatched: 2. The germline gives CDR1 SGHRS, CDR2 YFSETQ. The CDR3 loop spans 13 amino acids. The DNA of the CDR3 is TGCGCCAGCAGGACAGGGACCACAGATACGCAGTATTTT. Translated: CASRTGTTDTQYF.

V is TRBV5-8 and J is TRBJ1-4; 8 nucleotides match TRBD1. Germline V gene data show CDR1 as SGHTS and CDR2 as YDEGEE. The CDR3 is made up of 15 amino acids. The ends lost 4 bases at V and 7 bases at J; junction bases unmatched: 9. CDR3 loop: CASSPGQGGSEKLFF. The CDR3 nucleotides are TGTGCCAGCAGCCCCGGACAGGGCGGCAGTGAAAAACTGTTTTTT.

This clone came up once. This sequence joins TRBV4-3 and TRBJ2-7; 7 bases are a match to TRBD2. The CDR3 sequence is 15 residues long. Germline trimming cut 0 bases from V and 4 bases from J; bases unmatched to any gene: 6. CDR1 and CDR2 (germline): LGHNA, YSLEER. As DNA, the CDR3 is TGCGCCAGCAGCCAAGAGGGGGGGACGGTTTACGAGCAGTACTTC. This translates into CASSQEGGTVYEQYF.

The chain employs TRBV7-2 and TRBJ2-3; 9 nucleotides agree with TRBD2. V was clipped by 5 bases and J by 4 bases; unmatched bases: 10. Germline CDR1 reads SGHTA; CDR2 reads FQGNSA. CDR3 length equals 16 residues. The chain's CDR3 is CASSTASGVQSDTQYF. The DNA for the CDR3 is TGTGCCAGCAGCACCGCTAGCGGGGTTCAATCAGATACGCAGTATTTT.

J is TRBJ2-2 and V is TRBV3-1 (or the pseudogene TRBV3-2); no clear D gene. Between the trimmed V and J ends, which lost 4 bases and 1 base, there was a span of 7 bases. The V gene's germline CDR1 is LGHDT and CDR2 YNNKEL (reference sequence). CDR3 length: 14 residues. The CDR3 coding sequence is TGTGCCAGCAGCCTCCAGTGGAACACCGGGGAGCTGTTTTTT. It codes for CASSLQWNTGELFF.

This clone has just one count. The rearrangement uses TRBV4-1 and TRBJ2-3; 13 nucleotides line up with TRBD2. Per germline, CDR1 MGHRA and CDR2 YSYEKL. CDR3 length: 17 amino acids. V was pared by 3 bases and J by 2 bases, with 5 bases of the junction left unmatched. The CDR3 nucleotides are TGCGCCAGCAGCCACCTCACTAGCGGGGGGGCCACAGATACGCAGTATTTT. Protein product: CASSHLTSGGATDTQYF.

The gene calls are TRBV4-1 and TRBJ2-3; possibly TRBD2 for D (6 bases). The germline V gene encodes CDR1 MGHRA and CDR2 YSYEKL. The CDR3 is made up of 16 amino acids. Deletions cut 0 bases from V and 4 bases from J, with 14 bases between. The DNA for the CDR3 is TGCGCCAGCAGCCAAGAGGGACGCACGGGGGCAGATACGCAGTATTTT. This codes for CASSQEGRTGADTQYF.

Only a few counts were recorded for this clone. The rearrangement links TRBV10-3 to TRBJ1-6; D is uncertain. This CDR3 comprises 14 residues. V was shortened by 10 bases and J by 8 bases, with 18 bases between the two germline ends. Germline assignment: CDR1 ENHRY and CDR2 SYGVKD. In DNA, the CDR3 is TGTGCCACAGGACTTCTTAATTTGGATTCACCCCTCCACTTT. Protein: CATGLLNLDSPLHF.

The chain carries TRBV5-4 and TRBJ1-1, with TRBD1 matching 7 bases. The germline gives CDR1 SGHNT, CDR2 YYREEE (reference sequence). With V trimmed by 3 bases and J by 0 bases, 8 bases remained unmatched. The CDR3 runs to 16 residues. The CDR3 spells CASSSRDRDLNTEAFF. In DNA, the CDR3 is TGTGCCAGCAGCTCCCGGGACAGAGACTTGAACACTGAAGCTTTCTTT.

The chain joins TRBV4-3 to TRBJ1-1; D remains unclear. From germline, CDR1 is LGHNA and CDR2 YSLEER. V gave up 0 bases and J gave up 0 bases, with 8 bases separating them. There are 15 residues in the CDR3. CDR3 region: CASSQEGSMNTEAFF. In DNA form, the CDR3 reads TGCGCCAGCAGCCAAGAAGGTAGCATGAACACTGAAGCTTTCTTT.

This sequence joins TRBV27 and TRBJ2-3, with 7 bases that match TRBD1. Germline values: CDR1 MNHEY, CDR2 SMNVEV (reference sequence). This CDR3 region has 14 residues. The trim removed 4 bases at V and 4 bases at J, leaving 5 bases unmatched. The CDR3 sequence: CASSSGQAPDTQYF. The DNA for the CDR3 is TGTGCCAGCAGTTCCGGACAGGCCCCAGATACGCAGTATTTT.

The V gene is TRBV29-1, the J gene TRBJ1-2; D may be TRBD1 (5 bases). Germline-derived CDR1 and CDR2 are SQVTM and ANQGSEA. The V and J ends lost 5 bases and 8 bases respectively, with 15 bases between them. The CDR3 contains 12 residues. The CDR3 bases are TGCAGCGTTCGATGGACCGGGGGGGGCTACACCTTC. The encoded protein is CSVRWTGGGYTF.

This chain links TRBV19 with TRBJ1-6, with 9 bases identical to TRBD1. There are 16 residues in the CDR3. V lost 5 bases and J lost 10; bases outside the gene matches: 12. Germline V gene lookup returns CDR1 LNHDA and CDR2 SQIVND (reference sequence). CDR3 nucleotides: TGTGCCAGTAGTCGGGACAGGGCAAGAGGAGGCTCACCCCTCCACTTT. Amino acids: CASSRDRARGGSPLHF.

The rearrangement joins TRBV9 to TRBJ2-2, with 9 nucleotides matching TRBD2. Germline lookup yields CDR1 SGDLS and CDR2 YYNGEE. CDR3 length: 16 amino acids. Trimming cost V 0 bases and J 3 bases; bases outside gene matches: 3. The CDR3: CASSVERGAYTGELFF. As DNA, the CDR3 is TGTGCCAGCAGCGTAGAGCGGGGGGCCTACACCGGGGAGCTGTTTTTT. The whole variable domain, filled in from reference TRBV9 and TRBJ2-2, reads DSGVTQTPKHLITATGQRVTLRCSPRSGDLSVYWYQQSLDQGLQFLIQYYNGEERAKGNILERFSAQQFPDLHSELNLSSLELGDSALYFCASSVERGAYTGELFFGEGSRLTVL.

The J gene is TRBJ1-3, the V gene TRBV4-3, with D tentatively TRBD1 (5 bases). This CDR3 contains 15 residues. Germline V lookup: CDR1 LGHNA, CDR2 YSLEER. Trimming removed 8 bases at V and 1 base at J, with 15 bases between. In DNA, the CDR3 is TGCGCCAGCGGAAAGCTCAGGGAATCTGGAAACACCATATATTTT. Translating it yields CASGKLRESGNTIYF.

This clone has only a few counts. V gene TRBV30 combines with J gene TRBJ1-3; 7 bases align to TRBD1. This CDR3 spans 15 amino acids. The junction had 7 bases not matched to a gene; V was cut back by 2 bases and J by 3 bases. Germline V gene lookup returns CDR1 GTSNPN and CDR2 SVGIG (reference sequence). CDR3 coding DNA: TGTGCCTGGAGTCCACCAGACAGGGATGGAAACACCATATATTTT. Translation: CAWSPPDRDGNTIYF. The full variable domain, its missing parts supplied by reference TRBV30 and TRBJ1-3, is SQTIHQWPATLVQPVGSPLSLECTVEGTSNPNLYWYRQAAGRGLQLLFYSVGIGQISSEVPQNLSASRPQDRQFILSSKKLLLSDSGFYLCAWSPPDRDGNTIYFGEGSWLTVV.

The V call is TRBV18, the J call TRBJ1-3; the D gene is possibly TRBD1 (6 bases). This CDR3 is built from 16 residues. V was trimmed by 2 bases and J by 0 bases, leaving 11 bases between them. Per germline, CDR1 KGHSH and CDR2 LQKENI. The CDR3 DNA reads TGTGCCAGCTCACCAACCGGGACAACCTCTGGAAACACCATATATTTT. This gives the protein CASSPTGTTSGNTIYF. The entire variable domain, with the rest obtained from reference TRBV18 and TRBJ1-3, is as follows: NAGVMQNPRHLVRRRGQEARLRCSPMKGHSHVYWYRQLPEEGLKFMVYLQKENIIDESGMPKERFSAEFPKEGPSILRIQQVVRGDSAAYFCASSPTGTTSGNTIYFGEGSWLTVV.